The clone carrying this T cell receptor (beta chain) was observed a single time. Its target is unknown. This entry comes from a study of siplizumab effects on memory and regulatory T cells. Assays were performed on roughly 96,000 TCR templates per sample. Assay used: immunoSEQ multiplex PCR; TCRdb lists only in-frame clones, some missing. Here the sample spans tens of thousands of clones, around 97% being singletons. CDR3 length equals 12 residues. Germline V gene data show CDR1 as SNHLY and CDR2 as FYNNEI. Trimming took 6 bases from V and 7 from J; bases not matched to a gene: 5. Study results and limitations: The study did not confirm that proliferating Tregs from siplizumab cultures were suppressive. Naive T cells, seemingly more diverse than memory cells, seemed major alloresponse contributors. Treatment with siplizumab left mappable alloreactive CD4+ clones averaging approximately 69% Treg-derived, compared with around 29% in controls.

Sequencing was carried out using naive CD4+ T cells sorted from blood. The genes are TRBV2 and TRBJ2-7, with 8 bases lining up with TRBD1. This receptor was obtained from a human donor in good health. CDR3 sequence (DNA): TGTGCCAGCAGGGACAGGGTGGGTGAGCAGTACTTC. This gives the protein CASRDRVGEQYF.